These 17 T cell receptor beta chains were all obtained from the same sample, sequenced in a study of naive and memory T cell subsets (dated by TCRdb to 2015 to 2018). The study reported a robust and sensitive protocol to amplify, sequence and analyze TCRs, based on 3' ligation of a UMI-containing oligonucleotide to TCR cDNA. Receptors were amplified or captured by 5' RACE. Sequencing took place on an Illumina MiSeq. The ligated cDNA was amplified by four rounds of PCR, in which nested alpha and beta constant region primers were used together with the SP2 primer. TCRdb redid the processing of the public reads, applying fastp at Q25 and MiXCR, and retained in-frame beta chains. Each entry merges the rows of one CDR3 protein and shows their most common DNA and genes. In all, the sample holds roughly 48,000 distinct CDR3 sequences, and 4.7% of those were seen once. The biggest ten clones account for around 0.84% of the sample.

The source is a female donor in good health.

This CDR3 reads CASSARSGNEQYF. DNA for the CDR3: TGTGCCAGTAGTGCTCGGTCCGGGAACGAGCAGTACTTC. V gene TRBV19 combines with J gene TRBJ2-7; TRBD2 might be the D (5 bases). The CDR3 runs to 13 residues. Germline V gene data show CDR1 as LNHDA and CDR2 as SQIVND (reference sequence). Trimming shortened V by 5 bases and J by 5 bases, and 13 bases separated the two germline ends. The full variable domain, in which reference TRBV19 and TRBJ2-7 provide the parts outside the CDR3, is DGGITQSPKYLFRKEGQNVTLSCEQNLNHDAMYWYRQDPGQGLRLIYYSQIVNDFQKGDIAEGYSVSREKKESFPLTVTSAQKNPTAFYLCASSARSGNEQYFGPGTRLTVT.

This clonotype was counted many times. The chain links TRBV28 to TRBJ2-7; D is possibly TRBD1 or TRBD2 (5 bases each). Germline loops: CDR1 MDHEN, CDR2 SYDVKM. This CDR3 comprises 11 residues. V was trimmed by 5 bases and J by 6 bases, leaving 8 bases between them. As DNA, the CDR3 is TGTGCCAGCAGTAGGGGACCCGAGCAGTACTTC. Translated, it gives CASSRGPEQYF. The variable domain in full, with the rest retrieved from reference TRBV28 and TRBJ2-7, is DVKVTQSSRYLVKRTGEKVFLECVQDMDHENMFWYRQDPGLGLRLIYFSYDVKMKEKGDIPEGYSVSREKKERFSLILESASTNQTSMYLCASSRGPEQYFGPGTRLTVT.

This clonotype was seen ten or more times. The CDR3 DNA follows: TGCGCCAGCAGCCAAGCAAGGGGGCTTGGGGCCAACGTCCTGACTTTC. Its translation: CASSQARGLGANVLTF. J is TRBJ2-6 and V is TRBV4-3; 7 positions agree with TRBD1. The CDR3 has 16 amino acids. CDR1 LGHNA and CDR2 YSLEER come from the germline V gene. The V segment lost 1 base and the J segment 3 bases; nucleotides outside the gene matches: 3.

This clonotype has ten or more counts. This chain connects TRBV7-2 to TRBJ2-1; no firm D call. Germline V lookup: CDR1 SGHTA, CDR2 FQGNSA. Trimming took 1 base from V and 3 from J, leaving 4 bases between them. This CDR3 has 13 amino acids. DNA of the CDR3: TGTGCCAGCAGCTTAGTTAGCTACAATGAGCAGTTCTTC. This translates into CASSLVSYNEQFF.

This clonotype was counted ten times or more. The chain combines TRBV20-1 with TRBJ2-5; D is undetermined. The CDR3 totals 11 residues. Trimming removed 5 bases at V and 0 bases at J, with 4 bases between. The germline CDR1 and CDR2 sequences are DFQATT and SNEGSKA (reference sequence). DNA of the CDR3: TGCAGTGCTGGTTACCAAGAGACCCAGTACTTC. Translating it yields CSAGYQETQYF.

Many counts were recorded for this clonotype. The chain employs TRBV11-2 and TRBJ2-7, with TRBD1 identical over 9 bases. Looked up from germline, CDR1 is SGHAT and CDR2 is FQNNGV. With V trimmed by 2 bases and J by 3 bases, 5 bases remained unmatched. The CDR3 contains 15 residues. CDR3 in amino acids: CASSLMGQGGYEQYF. As DNA, the CDR3 is TGTGCCAGCAGCTTAATGGGACAGGGAGGCTACGAGCAGTACTTC.

In its sample, this clonotype was seen many times. The chain joins TRBV3-1 to TRBJ1-2; no reliable D call. From germline, CDR1 is LGHDT and CDR2 YNNKEL (reference sequence). The ends were cut back, 1 base at V and 7 bases at J, with 7 bases in the middle. The CDR3 runs 12 residues. CDR3 DNA: TGTGCCAGCAGCCAAGCACAGCTTGGCTACACCTTC. Amino acids: CASSQAQLGYTF.

In its sample, this clonotype was seen many times. CDR3 amino acids: CASSSTPKQGAKNNEQFF. CDR3 sequence (DNA): TGTGCCAGCAGTTCTACCCCCAAACAGGGGGCTAAAAACAATGAGCAGTTCTTC. The V and J genes are TRBV7-9 and TRBJ2-1, with 9 positions matching TRBD1. Germline trimming cut 6 bases from V and 5 bases from J; bases unmatched to any gene: 17. The V gene's germline CDR1 is SEHNR and CDR2 FQNEAQ (reference sequence). The CDR3 has 18 amino acids.

This clonotype was detected many times. The rearrangement joins TRBV7-2 to TRBJ2-7; D is possibly TRBD1 (6 bases). In germline, CDR1 is SGHTA, CDR2 FQGNSA. V was clipped by 3 bases and J by 0 bases, with 9 bases between them. CDR3 length: 14 amino acids. The CDR3 reads CASSFDRYSYEQYF. The CDR3 DNA follows: TGTGCCAGCAGCTTTGACAGGTACTCCTACGAGCAGTACTTC. Together with reference TRBV7-2 and TRBJ2-7, the CDR3 gives the full variable domain: GAGVSQSPSNKVTEKGKDVELRCDPISGHTALYWYRQSLGQGLEFLIYFQGNSAPDKSGLPSDRFSAERTGGSVSTLTIQRTQQEDSAVYLCASSFDRYSYEQYFGPGTRLTVT.

This clonotype has at least ten counts. The V call is TRBV28, the J call TRBJ1-5; 7 bases agree with TRBD1. CDR1 and CDR2 from the germline V gene are MDHEN and SYDVKM. J lost 2 bases, V lost 0 bases, and 7 bases had no gene match. This CDR3 is built from 17 residues. CDR3 in DNA: TGTGCCAGCAGTTTATGGGCGGGACAGCCAGGCAATCAGCCCCAGCATTTT. This sequence encodes CASSLWAGQPGNQPQHF.

At least ten counts were recorded for this clonotype. The V call is TRBV7-9, the J call TRBJ2-2; tentatively, D is TRBD2 (6 bases). CDR1 and CDR2 (germline): SEHNR, FQNEAQ (reference sequence). V lost 6 bases, J lost 3 bases, and 17 bases lay in between. The CDR3 contains 16 residues. CDR3 in DNA: TGTGCCAGCAGAGCCCCGTATAGGGAGGACACCGGGGAGCTGTTTTTT. Its protein product is CASRAPYREDTGELFF.

This clonotype has at least ten counts. The V and J genes are TRBV2 and TRBJ1-2, with D possibly being TRBD1 (5 bases). This CDR3 contains 15 residues. Trimming cost V 4 bases and J 7 bases, with 19 bases left between them. CDR1 SNHLY and CDR2 FYNNEI come from the germline V gene. This CDR3 is CASSVFSSRESGYTF. CDR3 nucleotides: TGTGCCAGCAGTGTTTTTTCGAGCAGGGAGAGTGGCTACACCTTC.

The chain is built from TRBV28 and TRBJ2-7; perhaps TRBD2 as D (6 bases). The V and J ends lost 7 bases and 1 base respectively, with 17 bases between them. This CDR3 is built from 15 residues. The germline V gene has CDR1 MDHEN and CDR2 SYDVKM. CDR3 nucleotide sequence: TGTGCCAGCATAAGGTTCGGGAGTTTTTCCTACGAGCAGTACTTC. Its protein is CASIRFGSFSYEQYF. Together with reference TRBV28 and TRBJ2-7, the CDR3 gives the full variable domain: DVKVTQSSRYLVKRTGEKVFLECVQDMDHENMFWYRQDPGLGLRLIYFSYDVKMKEKGDIPEGYSVSREKKERFSLILESASTNQTSMYLCASIRFGSFSYEQYFGPGTRLTVT.

This clonotype was observed at least ten times. The V and J genes are TRBV3-1 and TRBJ1-2; D is possibly TRBD1 (5 bases). Germline CDR1 is LGHDT and CDR2 is YNNKEL (reference sequence). This CDR3 is 14 amino acids long. V shed 1 base and J shed 4 bases, with 10 bases lying between them. The CDR3 is CASSQGDSLYGYTF. In DNA, the CDR3 is TGTGCCAGCAGCCAAGGGGACTCTCTCTATGGCTACACCTTC.

This clonotype was seen repeatedly, ten times or more. The CDR3 loop reads CASSELNRENEKLFF. The CDR3 DNA follows: TGTGCCAGCAGTGAATTGAACAGGGAAAATGAAAAACTGTTTTTT. V usage is TRBV2 and J usage is TRBJ1-4; a possible D gene is TRBD1 (6 bases). Germline V gives CDR1 SNHLY, CDR2 FYNNEI. This CDR3 has 15 amino acids. The V end lost 2 bases, the J end lost 5 bases, and 12 bases lay between the germline ends. Looking up the rest from reference TRBV2 and TRBJ1-4 gives the full variable domain: EPEVTQTPSHQVTQMGQEVILRCVPISNHLYFYWYRQILGQKVEFLVSFYNNEISEKSEIFDDQFSVERPDGSNFTLKIRSTKLEDSAMYFCASSELNRENEKLFFGSGTQLSVL.

This clonotype was observed at least ten times. This chain uses TRBV6-6 with TRBJ2-3; 13 positions agree with TRBD2. The CDR3 is made up of 15 amino acids. With V trimmed by 5 bases and J by 6 bases, 5 bases remained unmatched. The germline V gene encodes CDR1 MNHNY and CDR2 SVGAGI (reference sequence). CDR3: CASSDTSGRGDTQYF. CDR3 bases: TGTGCCAGCAGTGATACTAGCGGGAGGGGCGATACGCAGTATTTT.

This clonotype was seen many times. V gene TRBV28 combines with J gene TRBJ2-3; 7 bases map to TRBD1. The germline V gene has CDR1 MDHEN and CDR2 SYDVKM. Unmatched junction bases numbered 12, after V lost 3 bases and J lost 0 bases. This CDR3 region has 18 residues. CDR3 in amino acids: CASSFRTGRVMSTDTQYF. CDR3 nucleotides: TGTGCCAGCAGTTTCCGGACAGGCCGAGTGATGAGCACAGATACGCAGTATTTT.